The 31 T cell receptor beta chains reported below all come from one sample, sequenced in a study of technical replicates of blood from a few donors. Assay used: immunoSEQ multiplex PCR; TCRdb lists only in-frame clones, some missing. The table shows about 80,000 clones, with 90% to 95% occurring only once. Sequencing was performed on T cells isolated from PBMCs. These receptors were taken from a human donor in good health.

This chain's CDR3 is CAWSVGTSTLNEQFF. CDR3 DNA sequence: TGTGCCTGGAGTGTGGGGACTAGTACTCTCAATGAGCAGTTCTTC. The chain is built from TRBV30 and TRBJ2-1; 8 bases are a match to TRBD2. This CDR3 has 15 amino acids. Germline V gene sequence: CDR1 GTSNPN, CDR2 SVGIG (reference sequence). Trimming at V came to 0 bases and at J to 6 bases, leaving 7 bases not matched to a gene.

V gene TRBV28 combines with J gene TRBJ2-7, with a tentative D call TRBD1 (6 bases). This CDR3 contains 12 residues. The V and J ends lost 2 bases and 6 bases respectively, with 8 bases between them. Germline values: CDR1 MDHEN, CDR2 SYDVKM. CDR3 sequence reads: CASSLRGGEQYF. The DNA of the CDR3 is TGTGCCAGCAGTTTAAGAGGGGGCGAGCAGTACTTC. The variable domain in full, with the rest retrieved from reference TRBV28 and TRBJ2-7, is DVKVTQSSRYLVKRTGEKVFLECVQDMDHENMFWYRQDPGLGLRLIYFSYDVKMKEKGDIPEGYSVSREKKERFSLILESASTNQTSMYLCASSLRGGEQYFGPGTRLTVT.

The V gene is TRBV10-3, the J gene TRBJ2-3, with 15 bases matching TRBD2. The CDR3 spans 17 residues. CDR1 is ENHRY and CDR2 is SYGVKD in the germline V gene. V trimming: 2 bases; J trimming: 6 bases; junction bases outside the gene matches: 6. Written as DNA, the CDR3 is TGTGCCATCAGTGAGCCTGGACTAGCGGGAGGGGAGGATACGCAGTATTTT. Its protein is CAISEPGLAGGEDTQYF.

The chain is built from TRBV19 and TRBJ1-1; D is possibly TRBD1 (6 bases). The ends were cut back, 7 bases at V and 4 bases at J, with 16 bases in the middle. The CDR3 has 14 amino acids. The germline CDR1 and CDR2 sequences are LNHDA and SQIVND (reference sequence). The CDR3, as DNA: TGTGCCAGTAACAAGGGCAGGGGAAGCACTGAAGCTTTCTTT. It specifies CASNKGRGSTEAFF.

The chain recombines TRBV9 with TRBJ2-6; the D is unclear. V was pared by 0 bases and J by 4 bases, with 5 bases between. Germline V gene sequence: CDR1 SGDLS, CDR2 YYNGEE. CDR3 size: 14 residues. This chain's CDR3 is CASSVEPGANVLTF. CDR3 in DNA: TGTGCCAGCAGCGTAGAGCCCGGGGCCAACGTCCTGACTTTC.

The CDR3 DNA is TGTGCCAGCAGCTTAGGACTCCGTGAGTACCAAGAGACCCAGTACTTC. As protein: CASSLGLREYQETQYF. The rearrangement uses TRBV7-9 and TRBJ2-5; unclear D gene. This CDR3 spans 16 amino acids. Germline V gives CDR1 SEHNR, CDR2 FQNEAQ (reference sequence). V lost 1 base and J lost 0, with 12 bases in between.

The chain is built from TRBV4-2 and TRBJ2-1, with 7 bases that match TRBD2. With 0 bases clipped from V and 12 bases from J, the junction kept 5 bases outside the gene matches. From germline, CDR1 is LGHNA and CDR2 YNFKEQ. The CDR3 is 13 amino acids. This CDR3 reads CASSQERTSRQFF. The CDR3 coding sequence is TGTGCCAGCAGCCAAGAAAGGACTAGTCGGCAGTTCTTC.

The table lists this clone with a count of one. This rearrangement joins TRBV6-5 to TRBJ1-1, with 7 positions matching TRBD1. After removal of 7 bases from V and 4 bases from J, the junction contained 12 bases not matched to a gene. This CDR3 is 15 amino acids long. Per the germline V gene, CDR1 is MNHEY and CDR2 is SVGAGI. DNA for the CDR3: TGTGCCAGCACCCGACAGGGTGAGGGGATCACTGAAGCTTTCTTT. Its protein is CASTRQGEGITEAFF.

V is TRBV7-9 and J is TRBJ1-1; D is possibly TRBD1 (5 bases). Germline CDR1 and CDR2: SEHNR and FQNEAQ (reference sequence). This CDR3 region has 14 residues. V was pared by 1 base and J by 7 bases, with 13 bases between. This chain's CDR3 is CASSLVTGGSEAFF. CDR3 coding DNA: TGTGCCAGCAGCTTAGTAACGGGGGGAAGTGAAGCTTTCTTT.

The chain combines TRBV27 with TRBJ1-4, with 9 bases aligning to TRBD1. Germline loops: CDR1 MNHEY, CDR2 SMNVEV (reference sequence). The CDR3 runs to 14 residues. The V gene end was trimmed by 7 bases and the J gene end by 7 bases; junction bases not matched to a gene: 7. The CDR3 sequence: CASKPQGAIEKLFF. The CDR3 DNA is TGTGCCAGCAAGCCACAGGGGGCGATTGAAAAACTGTTTTTT.

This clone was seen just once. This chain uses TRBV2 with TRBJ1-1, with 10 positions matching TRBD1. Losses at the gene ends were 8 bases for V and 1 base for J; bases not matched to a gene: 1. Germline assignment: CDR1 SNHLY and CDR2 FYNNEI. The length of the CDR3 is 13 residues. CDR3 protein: CASGQGENTEAFF. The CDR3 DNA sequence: TGTGCCAGCGGACAGGGGGAGAACACTGAAGCTTTCTTT.

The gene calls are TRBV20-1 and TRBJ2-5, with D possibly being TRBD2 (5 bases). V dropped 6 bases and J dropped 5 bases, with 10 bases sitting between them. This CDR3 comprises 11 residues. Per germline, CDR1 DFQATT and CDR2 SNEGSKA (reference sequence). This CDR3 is CSANRGETQYF. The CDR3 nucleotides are TGCAGTGCGAATAGAGGGGAGACCCAGTACTTC.

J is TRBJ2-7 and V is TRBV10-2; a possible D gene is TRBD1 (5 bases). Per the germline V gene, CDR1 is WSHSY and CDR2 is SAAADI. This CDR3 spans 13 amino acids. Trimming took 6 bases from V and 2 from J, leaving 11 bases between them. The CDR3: CASRPTATYEQYF. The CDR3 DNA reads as TGCGCCAGCAGGCCGACAGCCACCTACGAGCAGTACTTC.

CDR3 amino acids: CASRLTLGQVQETQYF. The CDR3 DNA follows: TGTGCCAGCAGGCTTACTCTAGGACAGGTCCAAGAGACCCAGTACTTC. V usage is TRBV28 and J usage is TRBJ2-5; the match to TRBD1 covers 7 bases. This CDR3 contains 16 residues. V gave up 6 bases and J gave up 1 base; unmatched junction bases: 11. Germline loops: CDR1 MDHEN, CDR2 SYDVKM.

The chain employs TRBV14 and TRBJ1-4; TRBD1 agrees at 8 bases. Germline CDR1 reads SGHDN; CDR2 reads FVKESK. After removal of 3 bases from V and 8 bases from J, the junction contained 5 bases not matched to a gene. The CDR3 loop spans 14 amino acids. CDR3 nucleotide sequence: TGTGCCAGCAGCCAGGACAGGGTTCGCGAAAAACTGTTTTTT. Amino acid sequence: CASSQDRVREKLFF. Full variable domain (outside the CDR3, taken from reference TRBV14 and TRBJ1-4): EAGVTQFPSHSVIEKGQTVTLRCDPISGHDNLYWYRRVMGKEIKFLLHFVKESKQDESGMPNNRFLAERTGGTYSTLKVQPAELEDSGVYFCASSQDRVREKLFFGSGTQLSVL.

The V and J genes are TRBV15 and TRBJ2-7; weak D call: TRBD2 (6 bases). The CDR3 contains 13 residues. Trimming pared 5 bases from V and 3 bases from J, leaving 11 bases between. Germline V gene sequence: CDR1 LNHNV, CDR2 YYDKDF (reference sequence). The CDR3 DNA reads TGTGCCACCAGCCCCCCGGGGGTCTACGAGCAGTACTTC. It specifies CATSPPGVYEQYF.

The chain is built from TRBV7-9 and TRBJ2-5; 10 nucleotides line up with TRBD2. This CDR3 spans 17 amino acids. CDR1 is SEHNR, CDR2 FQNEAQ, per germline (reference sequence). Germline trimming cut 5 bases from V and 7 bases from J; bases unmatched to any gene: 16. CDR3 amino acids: CASSLDRSGRPLGTQYF. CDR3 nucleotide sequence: TGTGCCAGCAGCCTTGACCGTAGCGGGAGGCCCCTAGGGACCCAGTACTTC.

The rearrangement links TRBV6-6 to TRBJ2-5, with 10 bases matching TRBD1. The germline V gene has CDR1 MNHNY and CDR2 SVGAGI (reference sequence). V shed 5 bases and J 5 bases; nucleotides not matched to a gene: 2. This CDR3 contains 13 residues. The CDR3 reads CASSDRGPETQYF. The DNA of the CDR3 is TGTGCCAGCAGTGACAGGGGGCCGGAGACCCAGTACTTC.

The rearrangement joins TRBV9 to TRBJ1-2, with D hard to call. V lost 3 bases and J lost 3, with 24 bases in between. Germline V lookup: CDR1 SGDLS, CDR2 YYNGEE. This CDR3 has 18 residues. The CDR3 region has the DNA TGTGCCAGCAGCGAGTCCTTGGAACCACCGGGCGGGTACTATGGCTACACCTTC. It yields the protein CASSESLEPPGGYYGYTF.

CDR3 bases: TGTGCCAGTAGTATGAGACAGAGCTCCTACGAGCAGTACTTC. This encodes CASSMRQSSYEQYF. This rearrangement joins TRBV19 to TRBJ2-7; D may be TRBD1 (5 bases). V was pared by 3 bases and J by 0 bases, with 9 bases between. Germline V gene lookup returns CDR1 LNHDA and CDR2 SQIVND (reference sequence). There are 14 residues in the CDR3.

CDR3 in amino acids: CASMRTSFNEQFF. CDR3 in DNA: TGTGCCAGCATGCGGACTAGCTTCAATGAGCAGTTCTTC. The chain couples TRBV2 to TRBJ2-1, with 8 bases fitting TRBD2. This CDR3 contains 13 residues. V lost 7 bases and J lost 6; bases outside the gene matches: 5. Germline assignment: CDR1 SNHLY and CDR2 FYNNEI.

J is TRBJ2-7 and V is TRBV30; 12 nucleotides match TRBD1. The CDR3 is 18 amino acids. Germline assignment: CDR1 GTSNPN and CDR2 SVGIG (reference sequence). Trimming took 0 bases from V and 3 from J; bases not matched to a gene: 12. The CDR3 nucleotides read TGTGCCTGGAGTGTATGGGGACAGGGGGCTTTCATGATCTACGAGCAGTACTTC. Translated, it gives CAWSVWGQGAFMIYEQYF.

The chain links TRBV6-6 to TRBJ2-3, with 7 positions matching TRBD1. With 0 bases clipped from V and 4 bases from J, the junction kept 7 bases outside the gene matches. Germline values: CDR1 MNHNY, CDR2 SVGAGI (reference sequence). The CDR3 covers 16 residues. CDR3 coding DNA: TGTGCCAGCAGTTACTCGAGGGGGCAGGGTGCAGATACGCAGTATTTT. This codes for CASSYSRGQGADTQYF.

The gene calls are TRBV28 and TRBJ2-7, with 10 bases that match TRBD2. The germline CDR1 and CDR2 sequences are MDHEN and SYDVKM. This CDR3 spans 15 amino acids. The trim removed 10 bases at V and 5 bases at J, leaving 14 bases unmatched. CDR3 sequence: CATTDLAGVSNEQYF. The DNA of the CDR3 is TGTGCCACCACGGATCTAGCGGGAGTATCCAACGAGCAGTACTTC.

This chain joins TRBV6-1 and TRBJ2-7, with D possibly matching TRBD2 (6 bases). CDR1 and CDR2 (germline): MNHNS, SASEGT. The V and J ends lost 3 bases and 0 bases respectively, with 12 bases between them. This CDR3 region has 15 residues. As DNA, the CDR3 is TGTGCCAGCAGTGAGATAGCGGCTTACTCCTACGAGCAGTACTTC. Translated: CASSEIAAYSYEQYF.

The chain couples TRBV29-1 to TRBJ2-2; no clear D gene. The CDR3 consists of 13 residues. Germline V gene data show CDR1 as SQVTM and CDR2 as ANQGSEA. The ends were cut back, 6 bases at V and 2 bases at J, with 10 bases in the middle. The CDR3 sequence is CSVALVNTGELFF. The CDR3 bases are TGCAGCGTCGCTCTAGTCAACACCGGGGAGCTGTTTTTT.

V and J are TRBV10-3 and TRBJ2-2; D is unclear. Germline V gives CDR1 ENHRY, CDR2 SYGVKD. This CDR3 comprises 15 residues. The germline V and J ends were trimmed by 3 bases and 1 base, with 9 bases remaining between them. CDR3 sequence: CAISDEDLNTGELFF. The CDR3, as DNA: TGTGCCATCAGTGATGAAGACTTGAACACCGGGGAGCTGTTTTTT.

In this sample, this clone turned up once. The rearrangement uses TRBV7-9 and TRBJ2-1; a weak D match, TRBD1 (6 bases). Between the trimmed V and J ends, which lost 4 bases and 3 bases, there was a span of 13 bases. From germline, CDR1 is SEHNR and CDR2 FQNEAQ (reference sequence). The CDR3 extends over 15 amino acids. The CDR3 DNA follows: TGTGCCAGCAGCTCCAGGGGTAACGGCTACAATGAGCAGTTCTTC. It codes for CASSSRGNGYNEQFF.

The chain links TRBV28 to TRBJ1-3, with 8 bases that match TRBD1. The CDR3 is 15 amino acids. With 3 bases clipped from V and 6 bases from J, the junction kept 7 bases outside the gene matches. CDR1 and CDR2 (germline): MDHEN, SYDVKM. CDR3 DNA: TGTGCCAGCAGTTTGACAGGGGCGCAAGAAAACACCATATATTTT. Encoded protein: CASSLTGAQENTIYF.

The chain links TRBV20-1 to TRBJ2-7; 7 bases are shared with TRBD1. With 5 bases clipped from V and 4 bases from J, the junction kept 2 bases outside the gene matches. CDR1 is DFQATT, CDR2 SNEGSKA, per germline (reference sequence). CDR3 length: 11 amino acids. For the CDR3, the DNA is TGCAGTGCTCGGGGACAGTACGAGCAGTACTTC. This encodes CSARGQYEQYF.

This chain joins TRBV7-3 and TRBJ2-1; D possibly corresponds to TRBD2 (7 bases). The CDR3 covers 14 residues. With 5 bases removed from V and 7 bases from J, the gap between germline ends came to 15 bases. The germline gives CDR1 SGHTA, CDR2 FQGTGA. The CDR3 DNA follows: TGTGCCAGCAGCCCGACCGGGGGGCGGAATGAGCAGTTCTTC. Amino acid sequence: CASSPTGGRNEQFF.